The 21 T cell receptor beta chains listed next were all sequenced from one sample in a study of T cell responses to AZD1222 COVID-19 vaccine. Some clones are missing from TCRdb's copy, which holds only in-frame ones; the method was immunoSEQ multiplex PCR. The sample holds around 100,000 clones, around 91% seen once. The material was peripheral blood, obtained on day 0 of AZD1222 vaccination. These receptors all come from an adult in good health.

To note about this clone: A read error is likely, as this CDR3 ends without the conserved phenylalanine or tryptophan. V usage is TRBV2 and J usage is TRBJ1-6; D might be TRBD1 (6 bases). The germline V and J ends were trimmed by 6 bases and 4 bases, with 16 bases remaining between them. The germline V gene encodes CDR1 SNHLY and CDR2 FYNNEI. The CDR3 consists of 16 residues. CDR3 amino acids: CASRLTGYHYNSPLHL. The DNA of the CDR3 is TGTGCCAGCAGGCTTACAGGGTATCATTATAATTCACCCCTCCACCTT.

J is TRBJ2-6 and V is TRBV7-9; D is undetermined. Germline V gene data show CDR1 as SEHNR and CDR2 as FQNEAQ (reference sequence). This CDR3 has 15 amino acids. Trimming pared 3 bases from V and 0 bases from J, leaving 6 bases between. CDR3 protein: CASSFASSGANVLTF. For the CDR3, the DNA is TGTGCCAGCAGCTTTGCGAGCTCTGGGGCCAACGTCCTGACTTTC.

V is TRBV5-1 and J is TRBJ2-2; D call uncertain. Germline-derived CDR1 and CDR2 are SGHRS and YFSETQ. This CDR3 is built from 15 residues. V was cut by 0 bases and J by 0 bases, with 6 bases left in between. The CDR3 reads CASSLEGPNTGELFF. The CDR3 region has the DNA TGCGCCAGCAGCTTGGAGGGCCCGAACACCGGGGAGCTGTTTTTT. Using reference TRBV5-1 and TRBJ2-2 for the parts outside the CDR3, the full variable domain is KAGVTQTPRYLIKTRGQQVTLSCSPISGHRSVSWYQQTPGQGLQFLFEYFSETQRNKGNFPGRFSGRQFSNSRSEMNVSTLELGDSALYLCASSLEGPNTGELFFGEGSRLTVL.

DNA for the CDR3: TGTGCCATCAGTGAACAAGTCGGGGGTCTAAAAGAAAAACTGTTTTTT. Its translation is CAISEQVGGLKEKLFF. V usage is TRBV10-3 and J usage is TRBJ1-4; possibly TRBD1 for D (5 bases). Deletions cut 3 bases from V and 8 bases from J, with 19 bases between. The germline gives CDR1 ENHRY, CDR2 SYGVKD. The CDR3 is 16 residues long.

The chain uses TRBV5-8 and TRBJ1-6; D ambiguous. Trimming shortened V by 0 bases and J by 7 bases, and 11 bases separated the two germline ends. CDR3 length: 15 residues. Looked up from germline, CDR1 is SGHTS and CDR2 is YDEGEE. In DNA, the CDR3 is TGTGCCAGCAGCTTGGGGTCTGGGTACAATTCACCCCTCCACTTT. It encodes CASSLGSGYNSPLHF.

The V and J genes are TRBV19 and TRBJ2-3; a weak D match, TRBD2 (6 bases). Trimming took 6 bases from V and 8 from J, leaving 12 bases between them. Germline CDR1 is LNHDA and CDR2 is SQIVND (reference sequence). The CDR3 loop spans 12 amino acids. The CDR3 DNA reads TGTGCCAGTAGGCCAATCGGGGGTACGCAGTATTTT. Translating it yields CASRPIGGTQYF.

This chain links TRBV11-2 with TRBJ1-6; 9 bases match TRBD1. Germline CDR1 SGHAT, CDR2 FQNNGV. The CDR3 runs to 15 residues. Trimming cost V 5 bases and J 7 bases; bases outside gene matches: 6. The CDR3 bases are TGTGCCAGCAGCGTCACACAGGGGGCGAATTCACCCCTCCACTTT. Translation gives CASSVTQGANSPLHF.

The chain is built from TRBV6-1 and TRBJ1-2, with D perhaps matching TRBD1 (5 bases). Trimming pared 2 bases from V and 4 bases from J, leaving 17 bases between. The V gene's germline CDR1 is MNHNS and CDR2 SASEGT. The CDR3 has 16 residues. CDR3 nucleotides: TGTGCCAGCAGTGAACCCCCCAGGGTTTTTTCCTATGGCTACACCTTC. Protein sequence: CASSEPPRVFSYGYTF.

The chain couples TRBV9 to TRBJ1-4; perhaps TRBD1 as D (6 bases). V was shortened by 4 bases and J by 2 bases, with 12 bases between the two germline ends. This CDR3 comprises 15 residues. Germline V gene lookup returns CDR1 SGDLS and CDR2 YYNGEE. CDR3 protein: CASSPSGVTNEKLFF. CDR3 in DNA: TGTGCCAGCAGCCCATCAGGGGTGACTAATGAAAAACTGTTTTTT.

The chain joins TRBV7-7 to TRBJ2-5; no reliable D call. The CDR3 covers 14 residues. The germline V and J ends were trimmed by 5 bases and 3 bases, with 13 bases remaining between them. The germline gives CDR1 SSHAT, CDR2 FNYEAQ (reference sequence). CDR3 in amino acids: CASSRGRPEETQYF. In nucleotides, the CDR3 is TGTGCCAGCAGCCGAGGACGGCCAGAAGAGACCCAGTACTTC. The variable domain in full, with the rest retrieved from reference TRBV7-7 and TRBJ2-5, is GAGVSQSPRYKVTKRGQDVTLRCDPISSHATLYWYQQALGQGPEFLTYFNYEAQPDKSGLPSDRFSAERPEGSISTLTIQRTEQRDSAMYRCASSRGRPEETQYFGPGTRLLVL.

The chain uses TRBV27 and TRBJ2-1; 9 bases are shared with TRBD1. V was clipped by 7 bases and J by 8 bases; unmatched bases: 9. The CDR3 extends over 14 amino acids. The germline CDR1 and CDR2 sequences are MNHEY and SMNVEV (reference sequence). The CDR3: CASTETGGRDEQFF. CDR3 coding DNA: TGTGCCAGCACCGAGACAGGGGGGCGTGATGAGCAGTTCTTC.

This rearrangement joins TRBV5-4 to TRBJ1-2, with 12 bases aligning to TRBD1. The V gene end was trimmed by 4 bases and the J gene end by 3 bases; junction bases not matched to a gene: 10. This CDR3 has 17 amino acids. CDR1 is SGHNT and CDR2 is YYREEE in the germline V gene (reference sequence). DNA for the CDR3: TGTGCCAGCAGCGCGCCGGGACAGGGGGCATATCACTATGGCTACACCTTC. This gives the protein CASSAPGQGAYHYGYTF.

The chain joins TRBV11-1 to TRBJ1-6, with D unresolved. Germline V gives CDR1 SGHAT, CDR2 FQDESV (reference sequence). The length of the CDR3 is 13 residues. With 3 bases removed from V and 7 bases from J, the gap between germline ends came to 7 bases. CDR3 DNA: TGTGCCAGCAGCTTCCGAGGCAATTCACCCCTCCACTTT. Its protein is CASSFRGNSPLHF. The full variable domain, in which reference TRBV11-1 and TRBJ1-6 provide the parts outside the CDR3, is EAEVAQSPRYKITEKSQAVAFWCDPISGHATLYWYRQILGQGPELLVQFQDESVVDDSQLPKDRFSAERLKGVDSTLKIQPAELGDSAMYLCASSFRGNSPLHFGNGTRLTVT.

This clone was seen more than once but under ten times. This chain joins TRBV27 and TRBJ2-1, with 9 nucleotides matching TRBD2. The CDR3 has 17 residues. Trimming took 7 bases from V and 8 from J; bases not matched to a gene: 18. Germline V gene lookup returns CDR1 MNHEY and CDR2 SMNVEV (reference sequence). As DNA, the CDR3 is TGTGCCAGCACCGCCTGGGGGGCGGGGGGGCCATCGTATGAGCAGTTCTTC. Translating it yields CASTAWGAGGPSYEQFF.

This clone came up once. The rearrangement links TRBV9 to TRBJ2-3; 10 nucleotides align to TRBD2. Trimming at V came to 4 bases and at J to 4 bases, leaving 15 bases not matched to a gene. Germline CDR1 is SGDLS and CDR2 is YYNGEE. The CDR3 length is 18 residues. The CDR3 DNA sequence: TGTGCCAGCAGCCCCCGGATGGGGAGCGGGGGGGAGGCAGATACGCAGTATTTT. It encodes CASSPRMGSGGEADTQYF.

This clone was picked up a small number of times. V usage is TRBV10-1 and J usage is TRBJ1-5; 12 bases are shared with TRBD1. Germline trimming cut 9 bases from V and 1 base from J; bases unmatched to any gene: 10. Germline V CDR1 and CDR2: WNHNN, SYGVQD (reference sequence). The CDR3 runs 17 residues. CDR3 loop: CASIDRDRGLSNQPQHF. In DNA form, the CDR3 reads TGCGCCAGTATTGACCGGGACAGGGGGCTGAGCAATCAGCCCCAGCATTTT.

The chain is built from TRBV12-3 or TRBV12-4 and TRBJ2-1; unclear D gene. The CDR3 length is 11 residues. V dropped 1 base and J dropped 9 bases, with 4 bases sitting between them. CDR3 region: CASSLVSEQFF. CDR3 bases: TGTGCCAGCAGTTTAGTAAGTGAGCAGTTCTTC.

This clone was counted between two and nine times. The rearrangement joins TRBV5-1 to TRBJ1-2, with a tentative D call TRBD1 (6 bases). Trimming removed 0 bases at V and 8 bases at J, with 14 bases between. The CDR3 contains 14 residues. Germline CDR1 SGHRS, CDR2 YFSETQ. CDR3 sequence reads: CASSLGAHRVGYTF. CDR3 bases: TGCGCCAGCAGCTTGGGAGCCCACAGGGTCGGCTACACCTTC.

In DNA form, the CDR3 reads TGTGCCAGCAGAGGGACAGCAGGCTATGGCTACACCTTC. This encodes CASRGTAGYGYTF. The rearrangement joins TRBV6-5 to TRBJ1-2, with TRBD1 matching over 7 bases. The CDR3 runs 13 residues. The germline CDR1 and CDR2 sequences are MNHEY and SVGAGI. The ends lost 6 bases at V and 4 bases at J; junction bases unmatched: 5.

The V and J genes are TRBV6-5 and TRBJ2-7; 9 bases agree with TRBD2. CDR3 length: 15 residues. Trimming at V came to 6 bases and at J to 1 base, leaving 7 bases not matched to a gene. CDR1 is MNHEY, CDR2 SVGAGI, per germline. DNA of the CDR3: TGTGCCAGCAGGCGGGAGGGACTGGCGTCCTACGAGCAGTACTTC. Protein product: CASRREGLASYEQYF.

The chain is built from TRBV5-1 and TRBJ2-7; 9 bases align to TRBD1. This CDR3 has 14 residues. Germline lookup yields CDR1 SGHRS and CDR2 YFSETQ. V lost 3 bases, J lost 5 bases, and 6 bases stayed unmatched. The CDR3: CASSSGTGFDEQYF. The CDR3 bases are TGCGCCAGCAGCTCCGGGACAGGGTTCGACGAGCAGTACTTC. Using reference TRBV5-1 and TRBJ2-7 for the parts outside the CDR3, the full variable domain is KAGVTQTPRYLIKTRGQQVTLSCSPISGHRSVSWYQQTPGQGLQFLFEYFSETQRNKGNFPGRFSGRQFSNSRSEMNVSTLELGDSALYLCASSSGTGFDEQYFGPGTRLTVT.